This T cell receptor beta chain was observed in a study of T cell responses to AZD1222 COVID-19 vaccine. Losses at the gene ends were 5 bases for V and 6 bases for J; bases not matched to a gene: 1. The CDR3 covers 12 residues. Germline-derived CDR1 and CDR2 are LGHDT and YNNKEL (reference sequence). Note on this clone: Its antigen is as yet unknown.

Findings and limits, study-wide: Donors were mostly white British, more females; clonal diversity possibly underestimated.

Method: immunoSEQ multiplex PCR; TCRdb's copy keeps in-frame clones and lacks some. This table holds more than 70,000 clones, around nine tenths found once. The TCR was taken from an adult in good health. The chain uses TRBV3-1 (or the pseudogene TRBV3-2) and TRBJ2-1, with 7 bases fitting TRBD1. This sample comprised peripheral blood, obtained on day 0 of AZD1222 vaccination. CDR3 nucleotide sequence: TGTGCCAGCAGCAGGACAGGCAATGAGCAGTTCTTC. It codes for CASSRTGNEQFF.